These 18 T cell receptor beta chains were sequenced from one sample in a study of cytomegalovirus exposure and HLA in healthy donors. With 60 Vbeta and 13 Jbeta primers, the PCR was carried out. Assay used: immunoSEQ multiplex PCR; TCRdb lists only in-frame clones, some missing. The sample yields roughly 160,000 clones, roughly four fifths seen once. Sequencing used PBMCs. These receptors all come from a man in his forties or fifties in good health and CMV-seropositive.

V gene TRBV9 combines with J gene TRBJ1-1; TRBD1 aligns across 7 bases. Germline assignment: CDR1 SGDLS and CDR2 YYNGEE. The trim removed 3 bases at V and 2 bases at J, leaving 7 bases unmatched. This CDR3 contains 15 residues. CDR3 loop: CASSAKQGTNTEAFF. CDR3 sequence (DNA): TGTGCCAGCAGCGCTAAACAGGGGACAAACACTGAAGCTTTCTTT.

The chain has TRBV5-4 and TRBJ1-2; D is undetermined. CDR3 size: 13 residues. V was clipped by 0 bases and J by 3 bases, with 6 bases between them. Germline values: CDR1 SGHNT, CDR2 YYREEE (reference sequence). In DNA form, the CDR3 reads TGTGCCAGCAGCTTGGAAGGAGACTATGGCTACACCTTC. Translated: CASSLEGDYGYTF. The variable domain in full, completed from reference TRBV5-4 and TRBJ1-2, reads ETGVTQSPTHLIKTRGQQVTLRCSSQSGHNTVSWYQQALGQGPQFIFQYYREEENGRGNFPPRFSGLQFPNYSSELNVNALELDDSALYLCASSLEGDYGYTFGSGTRLTVV.

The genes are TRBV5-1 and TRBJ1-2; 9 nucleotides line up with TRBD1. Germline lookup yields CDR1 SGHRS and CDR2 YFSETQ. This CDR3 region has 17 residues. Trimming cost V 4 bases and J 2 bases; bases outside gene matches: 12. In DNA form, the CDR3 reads TGCGCCAGCAGCCAAGTCCCGGGACAGGGTTCAAACTATGGCTACACCTTC. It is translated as CASSQVPGQGSNYGYTF.

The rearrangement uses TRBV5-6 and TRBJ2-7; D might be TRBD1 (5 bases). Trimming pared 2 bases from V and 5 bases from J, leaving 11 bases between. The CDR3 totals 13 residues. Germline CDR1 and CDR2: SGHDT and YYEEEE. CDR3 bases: TGTGCCAGCAGCTTCCAGGGTAGGGACGAGCAGTACTTC. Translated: CASSFQGRDEQYF.

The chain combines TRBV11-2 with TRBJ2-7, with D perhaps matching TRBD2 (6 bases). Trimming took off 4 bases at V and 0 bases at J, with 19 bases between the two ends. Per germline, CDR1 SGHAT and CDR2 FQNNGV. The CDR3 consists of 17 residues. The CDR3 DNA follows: TGTGCCAGCAGCTCCCCCCGGGGAGGCGAAGTCTCCTACGAGCAGTACTTC. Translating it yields CASSSPRGGEVSYEQYF.

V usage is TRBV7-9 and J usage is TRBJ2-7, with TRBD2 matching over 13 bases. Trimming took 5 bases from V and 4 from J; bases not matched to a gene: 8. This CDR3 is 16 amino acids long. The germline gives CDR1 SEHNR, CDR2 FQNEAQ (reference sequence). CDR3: CASSLRTSGSRYEQYF. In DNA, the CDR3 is TGTGCCAGCAGCCTACGGACTAGCGGGAGTCGTTACGAGCAGTACTTC.

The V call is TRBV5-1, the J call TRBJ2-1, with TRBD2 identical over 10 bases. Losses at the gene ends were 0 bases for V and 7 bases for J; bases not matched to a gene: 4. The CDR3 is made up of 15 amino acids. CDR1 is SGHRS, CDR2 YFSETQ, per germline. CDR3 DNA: TGCGCCAGCAGCTTGGACCTGACTAGCGGGAATGAGCAGTTCTTC. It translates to CASSLDLTSGNEQFF. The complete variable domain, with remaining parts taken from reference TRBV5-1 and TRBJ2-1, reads KAGVTQTPRYLIKTRGQQVTLSCSPISGHRSVSWYQQTPGQGLQFLFEYFSETQRNKGNFPGRFSGRQFSNSRSEMNVSTLELGDSALYLCASSLDLTSGNEQFFGPGTRLTVL.

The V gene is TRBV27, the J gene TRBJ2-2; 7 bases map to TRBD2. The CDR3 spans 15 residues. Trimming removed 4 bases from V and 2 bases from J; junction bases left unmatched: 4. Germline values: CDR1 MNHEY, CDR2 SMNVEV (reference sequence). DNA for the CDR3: TGTGCCAGCAGTTGGGGAGGGGTCAACACCGGGGAGCTGTTTTTT. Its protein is CASSWGGVNTGELFF.

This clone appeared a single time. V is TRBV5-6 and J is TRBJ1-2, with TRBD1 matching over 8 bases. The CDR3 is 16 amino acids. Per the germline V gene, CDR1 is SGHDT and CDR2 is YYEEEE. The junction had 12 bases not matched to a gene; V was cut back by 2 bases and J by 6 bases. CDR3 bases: TGTGCCAGCAGCTTCCGCCCGGCAGGGGGCGCGGATGGCTACACCTTC. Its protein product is CASSFRPAGGADGYTF.

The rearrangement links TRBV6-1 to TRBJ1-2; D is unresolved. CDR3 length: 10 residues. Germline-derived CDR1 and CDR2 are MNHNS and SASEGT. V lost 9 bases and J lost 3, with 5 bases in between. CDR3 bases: TGTGCCAGTCGGTACTATGGCTACACCTTC. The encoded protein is CASRYYGYTF.

In nucleotides, the CDR3 is TGTGCCAGCAGTATCACAGGTTCTCCCGAAGCTTTCTTT. Protein: CASSITGSPEAFF. V gene TRBV6-1 combines with J gene TRBJ1-1, with a tentative D call TRBD1 (5 bases). In germline, CDR1 is MNHNS, CDR2 SASEGT. The CDR3 extends over 13 amino acids. Trimming shortened V by 5 bases and J by 8 bases, and 15 bases separated the two germline ends.

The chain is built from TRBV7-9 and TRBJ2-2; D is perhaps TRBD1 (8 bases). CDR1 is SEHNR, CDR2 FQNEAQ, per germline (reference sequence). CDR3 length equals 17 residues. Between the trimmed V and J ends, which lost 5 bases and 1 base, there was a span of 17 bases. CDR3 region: CASSPESGTGNTGELFF. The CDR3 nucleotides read TGTGCCAGCAGCCCAGAGAGCGGGACAGGGAACACCGGGGAGCTGTTTTTT.

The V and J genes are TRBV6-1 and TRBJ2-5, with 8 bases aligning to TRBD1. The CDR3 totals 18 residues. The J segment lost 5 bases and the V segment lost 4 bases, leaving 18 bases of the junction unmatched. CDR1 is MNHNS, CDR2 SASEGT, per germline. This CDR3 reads CASSALKISGQVVETQYF. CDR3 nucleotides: TGTGCCAGCAGTGCCCTAAAGATCTCGGGACAGGTCGTTGAGACCCAGTACTTC.

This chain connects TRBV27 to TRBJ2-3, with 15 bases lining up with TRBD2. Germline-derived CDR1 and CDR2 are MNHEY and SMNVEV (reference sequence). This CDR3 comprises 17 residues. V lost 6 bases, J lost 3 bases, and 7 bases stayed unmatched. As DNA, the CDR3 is TGTGCCAGCAGCCTAGGACTAGCGGGAGGGGGAACAGATACGCAGTATTTT. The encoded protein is CASSLGLAGGGTDTQYF.

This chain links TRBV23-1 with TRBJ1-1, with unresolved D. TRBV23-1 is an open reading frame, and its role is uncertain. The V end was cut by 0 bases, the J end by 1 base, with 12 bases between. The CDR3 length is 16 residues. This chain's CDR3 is CASSQSEGGPNTEAFF. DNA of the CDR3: TGCGCCAGCAGTCAATCGGAGGGAGGGCCGAACACTGAAGCTTTCTTT.

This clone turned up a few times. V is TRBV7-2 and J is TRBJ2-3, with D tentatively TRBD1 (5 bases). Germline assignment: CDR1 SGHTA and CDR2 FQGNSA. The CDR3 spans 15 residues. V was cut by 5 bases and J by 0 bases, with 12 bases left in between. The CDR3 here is CASSEVDKSTDTQYF. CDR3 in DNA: TGTGCCAGCAGCGAGGTGGACAAAAGCACAGATACGCAGTATTTT.

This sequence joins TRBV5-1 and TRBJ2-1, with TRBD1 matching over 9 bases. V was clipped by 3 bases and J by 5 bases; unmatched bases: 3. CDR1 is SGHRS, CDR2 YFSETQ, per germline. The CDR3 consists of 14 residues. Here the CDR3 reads CASSWGQGDNEQFF. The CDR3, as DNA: TGCGCCAGCAGCTGGGGACAGGGTGACAATGAGCAGTTCTTC.

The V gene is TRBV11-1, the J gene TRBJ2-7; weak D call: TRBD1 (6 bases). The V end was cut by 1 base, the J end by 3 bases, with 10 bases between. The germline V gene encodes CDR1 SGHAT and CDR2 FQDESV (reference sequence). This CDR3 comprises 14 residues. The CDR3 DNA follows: TGTGCCAGCAGCTTAGGGCAGGGGTTCTACGAGCAGTACTTC. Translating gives CASSLGQGFYEQYF.